A few counts support the clone carrying this T cell receptor beta chain. Its antigen is still unknown. With 6 bases removed from V and 2 bases from J, the gap between germline ends came to 11 bases. Germline CDR1 SQVTM, CDR2 ANQGSEA. The CDR3 is 13 amino acids. This sample is part of a study of T cells after yellow fever vaccination. Study in general: Each low-cell-number fraction was prepared by means of SMART-Seq v4 Ultra Low Input. Whole-study results and caveats: Overlap between CD4 and CD8 compartments was detected for a small share of clonotypes. Though it reached lower strength, the secondary response hit its peak faster, day 5 versus 15.

A 5'RACE template-switching step, the method used to make TCR cDNA, added a universal primer site and UMIs. TCRdb re-called the 5' RACE reads through MiXCR, storing one row per CDR3 protein. The repertoire holds 500,000 to 650,000 distinct CDR3 sequences, with 12% as singletons. The clonotype originates from a man younger than 40 who received the YFV17D yellow fever vaccine. This specimen consisted of PBMCs, obtained on the day of the yellow fever booster vaccination. This chain uses TRBV29-1 with TRBJ1-5, with a weak D call TRBD1 (5 bases). CDR3 loop: CSVGGLGNQPQHF. The CDR3 DNA reads as TGCAGCGTCGGGGGTTTGGGCAATCAGCCCCAGCATTTT.